This record concerns one TCR beta chain sequence. This clonotype was observed a few times. Which antigen it targets is not known. No base qualities exist here, and no much larger clone lies one base off it. Hyperthyroidism was defined as stable when no progression to ophthalmopathy occurred within 18 months of follow-up. Hyperthyroidism patients were newly diagnosed, were aged 18 to 65 years, and had a disease duration under 2 months. Patients with other autoimmune diseases, uncontrolled infections, pregnancy or lactation were excluded from the study. Clinical symptoms, serum thyroxine, TRAb, thyroid ultrasound and orbital computed tomography were used for diagnosis. Using Ficoll-Paque density gradient centrifugation, PBMCs were isolated from less than 13 ml of fresh peripheral blood. Total RNA was extracted using Trizol reagent, and RNA quality was checked on an Agilent 2100 Bioanalyzer. The entry originates in a study of Graves' ophthalmopathy and Graves' hyperthyroidism (dated by TCRdb to about 2018). About the full investigation: Peripheral blood was collected at initial diagnosis, prior to any treatment. The study used TCR beta repertoire signatures to distinguish Graves' ophthalmopathy from Graves' hyperthyroidism and to predict progression to ophthalmopathy. In total, some 140 blood samples were TCR-sequenced: 40 to 45 ophthalmopathy, approximately 75 hyperthyroidism and about 17 hyperthyroidism-to-ophthalmopathy patients. A discovery set of 95 to 100 patients (approximately 42 ophthalmopathy, about 59 stable hyperthyroidism) was enrolled to explore V-J signatures distinguishing ophthalmopathy from hyperthyroidism. An independent validation cohort comprised 18 hyperthyroidism patients and 15 to 17 patients who later progressed from hyperthyroidism to ophthalmopathy. In over five hyperthyroidism patients, the T-cell repertoires found in thyroid tissue were compared with those found in blood. After sampling, hyperthyroidism patients received methimazole starting at 30 mg daily, and ophthalmopathy patients received high-dose intravenous methylprednisolone. The approximately 97 discovery patients were randomly divided into training and test sets at a 7:3 ratio.

What the study reported, not specific to this receptor: In validation, the model predicted ophthalmopathy progression with 70.59% sensitivity and 72.22% specificity; some 13 predicted patients were CT-confirmed with GO in a median of around 6 months. Sample size was not predetermined statistically, and investigators were not blinded to group allocation. Among expanded thyroid clonotypes with frequency above 0.001, most also showed up in blood, which suggests that blood repertoires may reflect the thyroid immune response. The 13-signature model separated ophthalmopathy from stable hyperthyroidism with approximately 90% sensitivity and 81.08% specificity in cross-validation, and 80%/75% in the test set.

The V end loses 6 bases and the J end loses 0 bases, and a stretch of 8 bases separates them. The CDR3 runs 14 residues from the cysteine to the phenylalanine. The only DNA kept is the CDR3, 42 bases in frame from the first base. The CDR1 and CDR2 encoded by the germline V gene are LGHNT and FRNRAP. For repertoire sequencing, TCR beta CDR3 regions were amplified from RNA transcripts. HTBI primers and the Qiagen OneStep RT-PCR kit were used in a first-round RT-PCR, which was followed by a second-round multiplex PCR, size selection and purification. Sequencing of the libraries was carried out on an Illumina HiSeq2000 in paired-end mode with 100 bp reads. In the original analysis: SOAPnuke was used to process the reads, removing any read that contained adapters or uncalled bases, had a mean Phred below 15, or lacked an exact match to the constant primer or identifier. High-quality paired reads were merged with COPE v1.2.5. Unique nucleotide sequences were defined as clonotypes and aligned to IMGT TRB V, D and J references using MiTCR v1.1. The analysis was limited to V-J combinations with a frequency above 0.0001, which together covered approximately 99% of the repertoires. For each V-J combination, a TCR clonal expansion and chaos score was defined as F50 clonal expansion divided by the chaos observed in the TCRdist matrix. Welch's t-statistics and random forest were used to narrow the features down to more than 10 V-J combinations, which were then fed into a naive Bayes classifier. The similarity between thyroid and blood repertoires was quantified using the Morisita-Horn index. TCRdb itself trimmed the public reads at Q25 with fastp, ran MiXCR and retained productive beta chains. A single entry per CDR3 protein holds the most common genes and DNA from its merged rows. The V and J calls follow TCRdb's processing rather than the paper's. The sample data list 680,000 or so distinct CDR3 sequences, and about 24% of these were observed just once. The top ten hold roughly 6.9% of the sample.

The rearrangement joined TRBV12-5 to TRBJ2-2; confidence is insufficient to name the D gene. This clonotype originated in a woman aged 18-29 years with stable Graves' hyperthyroidism. Some clones in this sample may be carry-over from other donors' samples. Donor details come from another sample of the same person, matched by shared clones. Material for sequencing was peripheral blood. The CDR3 region has the sequence CASGSTANTGELFF. Here is the DNA: TGTGCTAGTGGGTCGACCGCGAACACCGGGGAGCTGTTTTTT. With the rest looked up from the reference TRBV12-5 and TRBJ2-2 genes rather than sequenced, the full variable domain is DARVTQTPRHKVTEMGQEVTMRCQPILGHNTVFWYRQTMMQGLELLAYFRNRAPLDDSGMPKDRFSAEMPDATLATLKIQPSEPRDSAVYFCASGSTANTGELFFGEGSRLTVL.